This T cell receptor (beta chain) was captured in a study of Graves' ophthalmopathy and Graves' hyperthyroidism. Amplified material comprised TCR beta CDR3 regions derived from RNA transcripts. First-round RT-PCR relied on HTBI primers, and a second-round multiplex PCR came next. Via MiXCR, TCRdb re-called the multiplex PCR reads, giving one row per CDR3 protein. The table has 400,000 to 500,000 distinct CDR3 sequences, around 21% seen once. This clonotype was found many times. This CDR3 contains 14 residues. V was pared by 3 bases and J by 5 bases, with 13 bases between. This receptor was taken from a woman aged 18-29 years with stable Graves' hyperthyroidism. Sequenced sample: peripheral blood. The V and J genes are TRBV12-3 or TRBV12-4 and TRBJ1-1, with D possibly matching TRBD1 (5 bases). The CDR3 bases are TGTGCCAGCAGTTTCCTATTGGGGGGGACTGAAGCTTTCTTT. It yields the protein CASSFLLGGTEAFF.